This TCR beta chain was captured by sequencing in a study of blood T cell repertoires in COVID-19. Methods used by the authors: From reference gene primer amplification, estimates of nucleated cell counts were derived. TCRdb keeps only in-frame clones here, not all; method: immunoSEQ multiplex PCR. That table is the source of V, J and clone size, and D and trimming were worked out from the DNA. In the table there are some 240,000 clones, roughly 76% of which are singletons. Seattle patient enrollment occurred during active infection, with longitudinal follow-up thereafter. Germline CDR1 SQVTM, CDR2 ANQGSEA. Trimming pared 1 base from V and 4 bases from J, leaving 7 bases between. The CDR3 totals 12 residues.

This rearrangement joins TRBV29-1 to TRBJ1-1; D call uncertain. The sequenced sample consisted of peripheral blood. The receptor was isolated from a woman older than 75 with COVID-19, enrolled during active disease. Here the CDR3 DNA reads TGCAGCGTTGAAGGGCATCGCACTGAAGCTTTCTTT. As protein: CSVEGHRTEAFF.